One T cell receptor beta chain is described in this entry. The antigen remains unidentified. At one of its ends the junction is not consistent with the germline gene, which may arise from a read error. This entry comes from a study of post-analysis software for immune sequencing data. At the level of the study: The disease courses spanned relapsing-remitting, secondary progressive and progressive-relapsing forms of multiple sclerosis.

cDNA libraries for TCR beta contained unique molecular identifiers. It was from about 0.98 to 11 million T cells that approximately 500,000 cDNA molecules came. TCRdb used MiXCR to reprocess the PCR reads, holding one entry per CDR3 protein. Of fewer than 850,000 distinct CDR3 sequences in the sample, 25% to 30% were seen once. Findings of the study overall: Normalized Chao1 diversity was significantly lower in multiple sclerosis patients than in controls. Those samples that were prepared in the same batch co-clustered strongly by F measure.

The receptor was derived from a girl between 10 and 17 years old with multiple sclerosis. Sequencing was done on a sample of blood.

CDR3 nucleotides: TGTGCCAGCAGCTTATCATTAGGCGGTTCGGAGACCCAGTACTTC. It translates to CASSLSLGGSETQYF. The chain has TRBV27 and TRBJ2-5; D unclear. The germline CDR1 and CDR2 sequences are MNHEY and SMNVEV (reference sequence). The CDR3 totals 15 residues.